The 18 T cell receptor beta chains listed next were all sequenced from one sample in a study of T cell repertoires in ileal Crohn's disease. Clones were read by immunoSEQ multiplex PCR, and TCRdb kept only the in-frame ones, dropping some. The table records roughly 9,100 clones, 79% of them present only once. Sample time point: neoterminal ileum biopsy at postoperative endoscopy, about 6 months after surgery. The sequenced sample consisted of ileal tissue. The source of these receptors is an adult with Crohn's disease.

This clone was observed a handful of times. CDR3 amino acids: CASSLDRNQPQHF. The DNA of the CDR3 is TGTGCCAGCAGCTTGGACAGAAATCAGCCCCAGCATTTT. The chain recombines TRBV7-3 with TRBJ1-5, with D possibly matching TRBD1 (6 bases). The germline gives CDR1 SGHTA, CDR2 FQGTGA. Trimming pared 3 bases from V and 4 bases from J, leaving 7 bases between. The CDR3 is 13 residues long.

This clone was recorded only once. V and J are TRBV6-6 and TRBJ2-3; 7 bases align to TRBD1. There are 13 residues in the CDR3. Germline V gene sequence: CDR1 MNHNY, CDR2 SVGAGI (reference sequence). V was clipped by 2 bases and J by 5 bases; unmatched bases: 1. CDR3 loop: CASSYTGEDTQYF. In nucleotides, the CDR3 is TGTGCCAGCAGTTACACAGGGGAAGATACGCAGTATTTT.

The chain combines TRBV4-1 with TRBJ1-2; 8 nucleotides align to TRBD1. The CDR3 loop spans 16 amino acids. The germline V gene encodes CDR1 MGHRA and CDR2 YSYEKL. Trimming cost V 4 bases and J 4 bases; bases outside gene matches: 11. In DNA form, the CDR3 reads TGCGCCAGCAGCCTCCCAGGGGGCGAAGGGGTCTATGGCTACACCTTC. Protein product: CASSLPGGEGVYGYTF.

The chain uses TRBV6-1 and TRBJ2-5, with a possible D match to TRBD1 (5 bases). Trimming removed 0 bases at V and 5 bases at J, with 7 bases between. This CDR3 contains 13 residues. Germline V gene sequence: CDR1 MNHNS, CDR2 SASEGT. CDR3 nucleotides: TGTGCCAGCAGTGAAGCGCCAGGGGAGACCCAGTACTTC. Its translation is CASSEAPGETQYF.

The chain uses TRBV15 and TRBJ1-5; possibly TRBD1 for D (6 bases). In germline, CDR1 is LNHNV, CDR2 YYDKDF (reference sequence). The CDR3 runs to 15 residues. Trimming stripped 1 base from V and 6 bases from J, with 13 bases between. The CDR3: CATSRGREGGQPQHF. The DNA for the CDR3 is TGTGCCACCAGCAGAGGCAGGGAAGGGGGTCAGCCCCAGCATTTT.

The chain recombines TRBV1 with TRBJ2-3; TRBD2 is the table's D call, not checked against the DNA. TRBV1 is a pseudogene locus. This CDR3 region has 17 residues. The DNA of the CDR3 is TGCACCAGCAGCCAAGGAGGAGCGGAAACTAGCACAGATACGCAGTATTTT. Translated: CTSSQGGAETSTDTQYF.

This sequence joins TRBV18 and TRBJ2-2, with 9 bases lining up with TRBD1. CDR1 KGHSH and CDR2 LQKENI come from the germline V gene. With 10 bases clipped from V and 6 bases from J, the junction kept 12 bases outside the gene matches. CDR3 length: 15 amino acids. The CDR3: CATTRGQGDAGELFF. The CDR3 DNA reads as TGTGCCACTACCAGGGGACAGGGAGACGCCGGGGAGCTGTTTTTT.

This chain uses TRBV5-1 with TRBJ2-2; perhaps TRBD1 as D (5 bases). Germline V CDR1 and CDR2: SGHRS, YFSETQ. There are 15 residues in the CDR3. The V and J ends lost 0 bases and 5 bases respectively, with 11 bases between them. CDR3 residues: CASSLVAGWTGELFF. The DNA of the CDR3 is TGCGCCAGCAGCTTGGTTGCAGGGTGGACCGGGGAGCTGTTTTTT. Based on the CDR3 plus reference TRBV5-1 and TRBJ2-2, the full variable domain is KAGVTQTPRYLIKTRGQQVTLSCSPISGHRSVSWYQQTPGQGLQFLFEYFSETQRNKGNFPGRFSGRQFSNSRSEMNVSTLELGDSALYLCASSLVAGWTGELFFGEGSRLTVL.

The CDR3 protein is CASSLDLSSGGPRGLYEQYF. CDR3 DNA sequence: TGTGCCAGCAGCTTAGATCTTTCGAGCGGGGGGCCGAGGGGGCTCTACGAGCAGTACTTC. The V and J genes are TRBV11-2 and TRBJ2-7; 9 nucleotides align to TRBD2. Germline V gene lookup returns CDR1 SGHAT and CDR2 FQNNGV. With V trimmed by 0 bases and J by 3 bases, 18 bases remained unmatched. The CDR3 is made up of 20 amino acids. The variable domain in full, completed from reference TRBV11-2 and TRBJ2-7, reads EAGVAQSPRYKIIEKRQSVAFWCNPISGHATLYWYQQILGQGPKLLIQFQNNGVVDDSQLPKDRFSAERLKGVDSTLKIQPAKLEDSAVYLCASSLDLSSGGPRGLYEQYFGPGTRLTVT.

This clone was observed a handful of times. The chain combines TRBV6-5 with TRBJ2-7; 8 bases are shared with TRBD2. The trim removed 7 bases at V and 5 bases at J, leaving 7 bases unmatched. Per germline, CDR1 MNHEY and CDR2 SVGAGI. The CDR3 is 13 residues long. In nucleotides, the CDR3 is TGTGCCAGCAAGAATGCAGCGGGAGACGAGCAGTACTTC. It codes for CASKNAAGDEQYF.

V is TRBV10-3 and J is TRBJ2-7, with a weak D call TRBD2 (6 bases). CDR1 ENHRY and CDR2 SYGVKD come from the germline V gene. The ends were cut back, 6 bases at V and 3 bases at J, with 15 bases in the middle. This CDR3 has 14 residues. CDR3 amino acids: CAIRGPGLSYEQYF. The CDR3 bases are TGTGCCATCAGAGGGCCGGGACTTAGCTACGAGCAGTACTTC.

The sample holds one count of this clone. CDR3 coding DNA: TGTGCCAGCAGCCGTAGCATCCGGAGGCCGGGAGAGACCCAGTACTTC. Translation gives CASSRSIRRPGETQYF. V is TRBV11-3 and J is TRBJ2-5; possibly TRBD2 for D (5 bases). V was shortened by 5 bases and J by 4 bases, with 20 bases between the two germline ends. Germline V CDR1 and CDR2: SGHNT, YENEEA. CDR3 length equals 16 residues.

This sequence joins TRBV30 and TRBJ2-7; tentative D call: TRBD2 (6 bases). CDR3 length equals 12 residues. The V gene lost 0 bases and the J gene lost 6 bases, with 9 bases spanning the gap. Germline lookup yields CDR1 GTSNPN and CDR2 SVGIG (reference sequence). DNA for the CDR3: TGTGCCTGGAGTGTAAGCGGGCGCGAGCAGTACTTC. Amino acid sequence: CAWSVSGREQYF.

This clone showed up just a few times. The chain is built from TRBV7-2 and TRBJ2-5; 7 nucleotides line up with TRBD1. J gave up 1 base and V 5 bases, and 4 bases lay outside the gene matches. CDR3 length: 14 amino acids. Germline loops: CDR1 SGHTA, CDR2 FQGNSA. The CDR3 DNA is TGTGCCAGCAGCGCGGACAGGAGCCAAGAGACCCAGTACTTC. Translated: CASSADRSQETQYF.

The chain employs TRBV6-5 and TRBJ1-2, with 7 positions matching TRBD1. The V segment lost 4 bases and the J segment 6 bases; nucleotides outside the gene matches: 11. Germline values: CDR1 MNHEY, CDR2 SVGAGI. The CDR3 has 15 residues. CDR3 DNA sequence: TGTGCCAGCAGTTCGGCCGACAGGGTATGGAATGGCTACACCTTC. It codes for CASSSADRVWNGYTF.

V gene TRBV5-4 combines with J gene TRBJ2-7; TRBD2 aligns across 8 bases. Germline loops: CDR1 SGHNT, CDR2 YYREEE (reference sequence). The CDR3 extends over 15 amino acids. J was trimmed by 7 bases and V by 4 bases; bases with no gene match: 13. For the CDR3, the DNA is TGTGCCAGCAGCCCGAAGGCTAGCGGGTTTGGTGAGCAGTACTTC. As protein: CASSPKASGFGEQYF. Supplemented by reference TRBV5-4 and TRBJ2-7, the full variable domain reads ETGVTQSPTHLIKTRGQQVTLRCSSQSGHNTVSWYQQALGQGPQFIFQYYREEENGRGNFPPRFSGLQFPNYSSELNVNALELDDSALYLCASSPKASGFGEQYFGPGTRLTVT.

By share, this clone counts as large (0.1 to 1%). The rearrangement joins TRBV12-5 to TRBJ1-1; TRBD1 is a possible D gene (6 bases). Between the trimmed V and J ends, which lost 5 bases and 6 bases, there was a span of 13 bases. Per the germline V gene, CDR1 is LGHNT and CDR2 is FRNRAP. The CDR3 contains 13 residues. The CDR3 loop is CASGTAGAAEAFF. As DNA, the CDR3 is TGTGCTAGTGGTACGGCAGGGGCGGCTGAAGCTTTCTTT.

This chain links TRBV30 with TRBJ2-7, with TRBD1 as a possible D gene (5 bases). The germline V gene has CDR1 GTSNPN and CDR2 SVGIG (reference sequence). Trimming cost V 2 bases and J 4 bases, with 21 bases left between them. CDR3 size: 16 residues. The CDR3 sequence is CAWSFLVSGRIYEQYF. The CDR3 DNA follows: TGTGCCTGGAGTTTCCTAGTCTCAGGGCGGATATACGAGCAGTACTTC.